The 31 T cell receptor beta chains in this list originate from one sample, sequenced in a study of CD8 T cells in Susac syndrome (dated by TCRdb to about 2019). The library was prepared using the immunoSEQ multiplex PCR assay. RNA was extracted with the RNeasy kit and roughly 0.45 to 1 ug was reverse transcribed using random hexamers. TCRdb cleaned the public reads at Q25 with fastp, built clones with MiXCR and kept in-frame beta chains. Rows with one shared CDR3 protein collapse into an entry with the most common genes and DNA. Counted in this sample were 100,000 to 110,000 distinct CDR3 sequences; approximately 95% of them appeared once. 0.3% of the sample is taken by the ten largest. The sample consisted of CD8+ T cells from PBMCs. The origin of the receptors is a human donor with Susac syndrome.

The V call is TRBV7-2, the J call TRBJ1-2, with D hard to call. The CDR3 spans 14 residues. Trimming shortened V by 1 base and J by 1 base, and 7 bases separated the two germline ends. Germline assignment: CDR1 SGHTA and CDR2 FQGNSA. The CDR3 here is CASSLGRGNYGYTF. In DNA form, the CDR3 reads TGTGCCAGCAGCTTAGGGCGGGGTAACTATGGCTACACCTTC.

V and J are TRBV2 and TRBJ2-7; 8 positions agree with TRBD1. J lost 5 bases, V lost 6 bases, and 6 bases had no gene match. The length of the CDR3 is 13 residues. The germline gives CDR1 SNHLY, CDR2 FYNNEI. CDR3 coding DNA: TGTGCCAGCAGGGCCGGGACAGGAGACGAGCAGTACTTC. It is translated as CASRAGTGDEQYF.

This sequence joins TRBV29-1 and TRBJ2-5; unclear D gene. The CDR3 spans 10 residues. CDR1 and CDR2 from the germline V gene are SQVTM and ANQGSEA. Trimming stripped 4 bases from V and 3 bases from J, with 3 bases between. In DNA form, the CDR3 reads TGCAGCGTTGCCGAAGAGACCCAGTACTTC. It codes for CSVAEETQYF.

The rearrangement uses TRBV5-4 and TRBJ2-3; TRBD2 matches at 7 bases. Unmatched junction bases numbered 3, after V lost 4 bases and J lost 4 bases. The CDR3 consists of 13 residues. Germline V gene data show CDR1 as SGHNT and CDR2 as YYREEE (reference sequence). The CDR3 sequence is CASSKREADTQYF. The CDR3 DNA reads as TGTGCCAGCAGCAAGCGGGAAGCAGATACGCAGTATTTT.

J is TRBJ1-2 and V is TRBV12-5; 8 positions agree with TRBD1. The J segment lost 7 bases and the V segment lost 7 bases, leaving 8 bases of the junction unmatched. This CDR3 has 13 amino acids. CDR1 and CDR2 (germline): LGHNT, FRNRAP. The CDR3 reads CASAPQGEAGYTF. The CDR3 DNA reads TGTGCTAGTGCCCCACAGGGGGAGGCTGGCTACACCTTC.

The J gene is TRBJ1-6, the V gene TRBV20-1, with TRBD1 matching 9 bases. V was clipped by 3 bases and J by 7 bases; unmatched bases: 10. This CDR3 has 16 residues. Germline V gene sequence: CDR1 DFQATT, CDR2 SNEGSKA (reference sequence). The CDR3 DNA sequence: TGCAGTGCTAGCTTCGCCCGGGACAGGGTAAATTCACCCCTCCACTTT. It encodes CSASFARDRVNSPLHF.

The chain employs TRBV20-1 and TRBJ2-5; D is uncertain. V was cut by 0 bases and J by 5 bases, with 13 bases left in between. CDR1 is DFQATT, CDR2 SNEGSKA, per germline (reference sequence). CDR3 length: 14 amino acids. CDR3 amino acids: CSARDSSGQETQYF. CDR3 DNA: TGCAGTGCTAGAGACTCATCGGGTCAGGAGACCCAGTACTTC.

This clonotype came up once. This sequence joins TRBV7-2 and TRBJ1-6; D gene ambiguous. The germline V and J ends were trimmed by 5 bases and 5 bases, with 13 bases remaining between them. The CDR3 spans 15 residues. Germline values: CDR1 SGHTA, CDR2 FQGNSA. The DNA for the CDR3 is TGTGCCAGCAGCCCTGAGGAGGCAAATAATTCACCCCTCCACTTT. Amino acid sequence: CASSPEEANNSPLHF.

CDR3 residues: CASSTRSGGDFRETQYF. The CDR3 nucleotides are TGTGCCAGCAGTACCCGAAGTGGGGGGGACTTTAGGGAGACCCAGTACTTC. This sequence joins TRBV6-5 and TRBJ2-5; 7 positions agree with TRBD2. With V trimmed by 5 bases and J by 5 bases, 17 bases remained unmatched. CDR3 length equals 17 residues. Germline assignment: CDR1 MNHEY and CDR2 SVGAGI.

The chain has TRBV11-2 and TRBJ2-6, with D possibly matching TRBD1 (5 bases). Between the trimmed V and J ends, which lost 0 bases and 0 bases, there was a span of 12 bases. The CDR3 extends over 18 amino acids. In germline, CDR1 is SGHAT, CDR2 FQNNGV. CDR3 bases: TGTGCCAGCAGCTTAGATCCAGGGTTCAGCTCTGGGGCCAACGTCCTGACTTTC. It codes for CASSLDPGFSSGANVLTF.

This chain uses TRBV5-1 with TRBJ2-7; TRBD2 matches 12 bases. This CDR3 spans 16 amino acids. Looked up from germline, CDR1 is SGHRS and CDR2 is YFSETQ. The J segment lost 2 bases and the V segment lost 0 bases, leaving 3 bases of the junction unmatched. The CDR3 sequence is CASSLGTSGAAYEQYF. The CDR3 coding sequence is TGCGCCAGCAGCTTGGGGACTAGCGGGGCAGCCTACGAGCAGTACTTC. The full variable domain, completed using reference TRBV5-1 and TRBJ2-7, is KAGVTQTPRYLIKTRGQQVTLSCSPISGHRSVSWYQQTPGQGLQFLFEYFSETQRNKGNFPGRFSGRQFSNSRSEMNVSTLELGDSALYLCASSLGTSGAAYEQYFGPGTRLTVT.

A single count supports this clonotype. This chain connects TRBV7-3 to TRBJ2-3; possible D gene TRBD1, 6 bases. CDR1 and CDR2 (germline): SGHTA, FQGTGA. The germline V and J ends were trimmed by 8 bases and 0 bases, with 15 bases remaining between them. The CDR3 runs to 15 residues. The chain's CDR3 is CASSPVRGSTDTQYF. For the CDR3, the DNA is TGTGCCAGCTCCCCAGTCAGGGGTAGCACAGATACGCAGTATTTT.

This chain uses TRBV29-1 with TRBJ1-1; no firm D call. Germline CDR1 reads SQVTM; CDR2 reads ANQGSEA. Trimming pared 1 base from V and 11 bases from J, leaving 14 bases between. The CDR3 contains 12 residues. The CDR3 DNA reads as TGCAGCGTTGAAGCGGGAGCTGCCGGGGCTTTCTTT. Translating it yields CSVEAGAAGAFF.

V usage is TRBV11-2 and J usage is TRBJ2-7; no firm D call. The V end was cut by 1 base, the J end by 6 bases, with 10 bases between. The CDR3 contains 13 residues. Germline CDR1 and CDR2: SGHAT and FQNNGV. The CDR3 reads CASSLASPGEQYF. For the CDR3, the DNA is TGTGCCAGCAGCTTAGCGAGTCCGGGCGAGCAGTACTTC.

The chain uses TRBV5-1 and TRBJ2-4; the match to TRBD1 covers 8 bases. Trimming cost V 4 bases and J 3 bases; bases outside gene matches: 6. This CDR3 contains 15 residues. Germline V lookup: CDR1 SGHRS, CDR2 YFSETQ. CDR3 loop: CASSSTGTGKNIQYF. The DNA for the CDR3 is TGCGCCAGCAGCAGCACCGGGACAGGCAAAAACATTCAGTACTTC.

The rearrangement links TRBV11-2 to TRBJ2-1; D might be TRBD2 (6 bases). CDR3 size: 16 residues. Germline-derived CDR1 and CDR2 are SGHAT and FQNNGV. Trimming took 5 bases from V and 0 from J, leaving 14 bases between them. Written as DNA, the CDR3 is TGTGCCAGCAGCCATCTAGCGCCGAGCTCCTACAATGAGCAGTTCTTC. Translating gives CASSHLAPSSYNEQFF. Full variable domain (remainder filled in from reference TRBV11-2 and TRBJ2-1): EAGVAQSPRYKIIEKRQSVAFWCNPISGHATLYWYQQILGQGPKLLIQFQNNGVVDDSQLPKDRFSAERLKGVDSTLKIQPAKLEDSAVYLCASSHLAPSSYNEQFFGPGTRLTVL.

CDR3 loop: CASSLSGRSYNEQFF. The CDR3 DNA reads as TGTGCCAGCAGCTTAAGCGGCCGCTCCTACAATGAGCAGTTCTTC. The V and J genes are TRBV28 and TRBJ2-1, with D possibly TRBD2 on 5 matching bases. V was cut by 6 bases and J by 0 bases, with 12 bases left in between. The CDR3 length is 15 residues. Germline V gene lookup returns CDR1 MDHEN and CDR2 SYDVKM.

This chain joins TRBV5-1 and TRBJ2-5, with D unclear. Per the germline V gene, CDR1 is SGHRS and CDR2 is YFSETQ. This CDR3 contains 13 residues. V lost 1 base and J lost 1, with 5 bases in between. Here the CDR3 DNA reads TGCGCCAGCAGCTTGACCCTCCAAGAGACCCAGTACTTC. It specifies CASSLTLQETQYF.

V is TRBV3-1 and J is TRBJ2-7; D uncertain. This CDR3 has 13 residues. CDR1 is LGHDT and CDR2 is YNNKEL in the germline V gene (reference sequence). With 0 bases removed from V and 2 bases from J, the gap between germline ends came to 5 bases. The DNA for the CDR3 is TGTGCCAGCAGCCAAGATATTACCTACGAGCAGTACTTC. Its protein is CASSQDITYEQYF.

The chain joins TRBV29-1 to TRBJ2-6, with D unclear. Germline lookup yields CDR1 SQVTM and CDR2 ANQGSEA. This CDR3 contains 13 residues. Trimming took off 5 bases at V and 0 bases at J, with 5 bases between the two ends. The CDR3 sequence: CSVSDSGANVLTF. The CDR3 DNA reads TGCAGCGTTTCGGACTCTGGGGCCAACGTCCTGACTTTC. The full variable domain, rest sourced from reference TRBV29-1 and TRBJ2-6, is SAVISQKPSRDICQRGTSLTIQCQVDSQVTMMFWYRQQPGQSLTLIATANQGSEATYESGFVIDKFPISRPNLTFSTLTVSNMSPEDSSIYLCSVSDSGANVLTFGAGSRLTVL.

The CDR3 protein is CASSQDFFSSYEQYF. CDR3 nucleotide sequence: TGTGCCAGCAGCCAGGACTTCTTTAGCTCCTACGAGCAGTACTTC. The chain links TRBV6-5 to TRBJ2-7, with D perhaps matching TRBD2 (5 bases). V was clipped by 6 bases and J by 0 bases, with 15 bases between them. Per germline, CDR1 MNHEY and CDR2 SVGAGI. The CDR3 covers 15 residues.

V usage is TRBV12-3 or TRBV12-4 and J usage is TRBJ1-5; 7 nucleotides agree with TRBD1. The CDR3 spans 17 residues. V was pared by 2 bases and J by 2 bases, with 9 bases of the junction left unmatched. Here the CDR3 DNA reads TGTGCCAGCAGTTTAATCGGGGGAGACAGGGGCAATCAGCCCCAGCATTTT. This gives the protein CASSLIGGDRGNQPQHF.

V gene TRBV27 combines with J gene TRBJ2-3; possibly TRBD2 for D (5 bases). CDR3 size: 12 residues. Germline V CDR1 and CDR2: MNHEY, SMNVEV (reference sequence). With 10 bases removed from V and 8 bases from J, the gap between germline ends came to 16 bases. In DNA, the CDR3 is TGTGCCACCGGACTTCCCGTACTTACGCAGTATTTT. Translating gives CATGLPVLTQYF.

V gene TRBV19 combines with J gene TRBJ1-2; no clear D gene. The length of the CDR3 is 13 residues. Germline CDR1 is LNHDA and CDR2 is SQIVND (reference sequence). V was pared by 3 bases and J by 4 bases, with 9 bases between. CDR3 bases: TGTGCCAGTAGTATCGGAGCTTTCTATGGCTACACCTTC. It specifies CASSIGAFYGYTF.

The chain joins TRBV29-1 to TRBJ2-2; 11 nucleotides agree with TRBD1. V trimming: 8 bases; J trimming: 5 bases; junction bases outside the gene matches: 7. The CDR3 spans 14 residues. CDR1 is SQVTM and CDR2 is ANQGSEA in the germline V gene. As DNA, the CDR3 is TGCAGCATCGGACAGGGGGCGCGAACCGGGGAGCTGTTTTTT. It specifies CSIGQGARTGELFF.

The gene calls are TRBV29-1 and TRBJ2-3; perhaps TRBD1 as D (6 bases). Germline loops: CDR1 SQVTM, CDR2 ANQGSEA. This CDR3 has 16 amino acids. The V and J ends lost 5 bases and 0 bases respectively, with 18 bases between them. The CDR3 nucleotides are TGCAGCGTTTTCGGGGCACCAAGGGGGAGCACAGATACGCAGTATTTT. Translated: CSVFGAPRGSTDTQYF.

The chain joins TRBV19 to TRBJ2-3; a weak D match, TRBD2 (5 bases). Germline CDR1 LNHDA, CDR2 SQIVND (reference sequence). With 8 bases removed from V and 0 bases from J, the gap between germline ends came to 12 bases. The CDR3 runs to 14 residues. The CDR3 DNA follows: TGTGCCAGTGCCCCGAGAGGGAGCACAGATACGCAGTATTTT. It encodes CASAPRGSTDTQYF.

This clonotype was recorded only once. The J gene is TRBJ2-7, the V gene TRBV7-9; 10 nucleotides line up with TRBD1. CDR1 and CDR2 (germline): SEHNR, FQNEAQ (reference sequence). J gave up 7 bases and V 5 bases, and 11 bases lay outside the gene matches. This CDR3 comprises 15 residues. The CDR3 DNA reads as TGTGCCAGCAGCCCCCGGGACAGGGGCCCTATGGAGCAGTACTTC. It is translated as CASSPRDRGPMEQYF.

With regard to this clonotype: One end of the junction varies from germline; a read error may be responsible. This rearrangement joins TRBV20-1 to TRBJ2-5; 10 bases are shared with TRBD2. The length of the CDR3 is 13 residues. CDR1 and CDR2 (germline): DFQATT, SNEGSKA (reference sequence). CDR3 nucleotides: TGCAGCGCTAGCGGGAGTTGGAGGGAGACCCAGTACTTC. This codes for CSASGSWRETQYF.

This chain uses TRBV29-1 with TRBJ2-7; maybe TRBD2 (5 bases). The V gene's germline CDR1 is SQVTM and CDR2 ANQGSEA. The CDR3 covers 14 residues. Between the trimmed V and J ends, which lost 0 bases and 3 bases, there was a span of 12 bases. CDR3 sequence reads: CSVEDGSRGYEQYF. The CDR3 DNA reads TGCAGCGTTGAAGATGGCAGCCGGGGCTACGAGCAGTACTTC.

A single count supports this clonotype. The chain recombines TRBV5-1 with TRBJ1-3; D is uncertain. V was cut by 4 bases and J by 2 bases, with 13 bases left in between. Germline V CDR1 and CDR2: SGHRS, YFSETQ. The CDR3 has 15 residues. In DNA form, the CDR3 reads TGCGCCAGCAGCCCCGGGCGATACACTGGAAACACCATATATTTT. Amino acids: CASSPGRYTGNTIYF. Full variable domain (outside the CDR3, taken from reference TRBV5-1 and TRBJ1-3): KAGVTQTPRYLIKTRGQQVTLSCSPISGHRSVSWYQQTPGQGLQFLFEYFSETQRNKGNFPGRFSGRQFSNSRSEMNVSTLELGDSALYLCASSPGRYTGNTIYFGEGSWLTVV.